This T cell receptor (beta chain) originates from a study of blood T cell repertoires in COVID-19. This CDR3 has 15 amino acids. V was cut by 11 bases and J by 3 bases, with 23 bases left in between. Looked up from germline, CDR1 is SEHNR and CDR2 is FQNEAQ (reference sequence). Those who participated ranged in age from about 18 to 89 years and resided in some 24 US areas. Clones were read by immunoSEQ multiplex PCR, and TCRdb kept only the in-frame ones, dropping some. The sample lists hundreds of thousands of clones, approximately 84% seen once, with less than 2% in the top ten. Input material: PBMCs or T cells enriched from blood (not recorded which). The clonotype was recovered from a man aged 40-49 years who had recovered from COVID-19. This chain uses TRBV7-9 with TRBJ2-7, with D possibly TRBD1 on 6 matching bases. This CDR3 is CALGGGEGVFYEQYF. CDR3 sequence (DNA): TGTGCCCTCGGTGGGGGCGAGGGTGTCTTCTACGAGCAGTACTTC.